The sequence of this T cell receptor (beta chain) was determined in a study of Ad26.COV2.S vaccination and SARS-CoV-2 variants. Treatment meaning: approximately 18 received Ad26.COV2.S at low or high dose, single or two shots; about 5 received placebo; per-sample allocation not given. Collection of the samples took place on day 63 after the first injection of vaccine or placebo. The CDR3 spans 14 residues. Germline trimming cut 4 bases from V and 4 bases from J; bases unmatched to any gene: 2. The V gene's germline CDR1 is MNHEY and CDR2 SMNVEV (reference sequence). Clones were sequenced by immunoSEQ multiplex PCR, and TCRdb holds only the in-frame ones, with some missing. This repertoire shows about 350,000 clones, about 88% found once; its top ten account for 3.3%.

Sample: peripheral blood, taken in a trial of Ad26.COV2.S vaccine versus placebo. The clonotype was recovered from a person aged 18-60 years who received the Ad26.COV2.S COVID-19 vaccine or a placebo. The chain employs TRBV27 and TRBJ1-2; 11 positions match TRBD1. CDR3 sequence (DNA): TGTGCCAGCAGTTCGGGACAGGGGGGCTATGGCTACACCTTC. Translated, it gives CASSSGQGGYGYTF.